The table lists the clone carrying this TCR beta chain with a few counts. The target antigen is unknown. The entry originates in a study of beta chain features in type 1 diabetes. Study-level results: Any HLA-type effect on TCRB rearrangement remained unresolved here. At VDJ recombination sites, type 1 diabetes patients had fewer insertions and more deleted nucleotides. When Type 1 diabetes patients were examined, their TCRB CDR3s proved moderately but significantly shorter in all four CD4+ subsets.

V lost 4 bases to trimming and J lost 2 bases; unmatched junction nucleotides: 4. This CDR3 is 15 amino acids long. The V gene's germline CDR1 is SGHTA and CDR2 FQGNSA. Expressed TCRB transcripts got sequenced, as all isolated RNA was reverse transcribed. About 3.6 million reads were obtained on average from naive, central memory and regulatory T cell samples. The repertoire was sequenced with immunoSEQ multiplex PCR; TCRdb's copy has only in-frame clones and lacks some. The repertoire includes about 900,000 clones, 15% to 20% of them detected once, and about 0.02% sits in the top ten. Specimen: naive CD4+ T cells from blood. This chain connects TRBV7-2 to TRBJ2-7, with 11 bases lining up with TRBD2. This clonotype was obtained from a woman in her late teens or twenties in good health. The CDR3 protein is CASSSNSGRAYEQYF. CDR3 DNA sequence: TGTGCCAGCAGCTCCAATAGCGGGAGGGCCTACGAGCAGTACTTC. The complete variable domain, with remaining parts taken from reference TRBV7-2 and TRBJ2-7, reads GAGVSQSPSNKVTEKGKDVELRCDPISGHTALYWYRQSLGQGLEFLIYFQGNSAPDKSGLPSDRFSAERTGGSVSTLTIQRTQQEDSAVYLCASSSNSGRAYEQYFGPGTRLTVT.